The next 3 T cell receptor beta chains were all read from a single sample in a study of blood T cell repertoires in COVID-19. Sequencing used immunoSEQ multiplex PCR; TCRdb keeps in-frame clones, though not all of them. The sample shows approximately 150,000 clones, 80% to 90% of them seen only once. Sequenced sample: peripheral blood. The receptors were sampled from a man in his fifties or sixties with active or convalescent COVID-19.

The CDR3 DNA is TGTGCCAGCAACTCAGAAGGGCCGACTATTAACTATGGCTACACCTTC. As protein: CASNSEGPTINYGYTF. This rearrangement joins TRBV5-6 to TRBJ1-2; no definite D call. This CDR3 contains 16 residues. With 6 bases removed from V and 1 base from J, the gap between germline ends came to 19 bases. Per the germline V gene, CDR1 is SGHDT and CDR2 is YYEEEE.

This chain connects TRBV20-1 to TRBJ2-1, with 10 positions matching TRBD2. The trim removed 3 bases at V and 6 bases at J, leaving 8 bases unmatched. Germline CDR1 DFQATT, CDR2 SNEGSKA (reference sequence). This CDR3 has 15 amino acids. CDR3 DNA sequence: TGCAGTGCTAGTCTAGCGGGGGATTTGGGCAATGAGCAGTTCTTC. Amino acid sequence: CSASLAGDLGNEQFF.

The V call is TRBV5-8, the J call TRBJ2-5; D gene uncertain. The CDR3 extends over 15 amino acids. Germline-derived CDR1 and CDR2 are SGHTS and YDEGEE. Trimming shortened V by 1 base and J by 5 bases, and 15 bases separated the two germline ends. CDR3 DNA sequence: TGTGCCAGCAGCTTGAGGAGTGAAGGTTGGGAGACCCAGTACTTC. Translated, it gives CASSLRSEGWETQYF. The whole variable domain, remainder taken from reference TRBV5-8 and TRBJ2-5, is EAGVTQSPTHLIKTRGQQATLRCSPISGHTSVYWYQQALGLGLQFLLWYDEGEERNRGNFPPRFSGRQFPNYSSELNVNALELEDSALYLCASSLRSEGWETQYFGPGTRLLVL.